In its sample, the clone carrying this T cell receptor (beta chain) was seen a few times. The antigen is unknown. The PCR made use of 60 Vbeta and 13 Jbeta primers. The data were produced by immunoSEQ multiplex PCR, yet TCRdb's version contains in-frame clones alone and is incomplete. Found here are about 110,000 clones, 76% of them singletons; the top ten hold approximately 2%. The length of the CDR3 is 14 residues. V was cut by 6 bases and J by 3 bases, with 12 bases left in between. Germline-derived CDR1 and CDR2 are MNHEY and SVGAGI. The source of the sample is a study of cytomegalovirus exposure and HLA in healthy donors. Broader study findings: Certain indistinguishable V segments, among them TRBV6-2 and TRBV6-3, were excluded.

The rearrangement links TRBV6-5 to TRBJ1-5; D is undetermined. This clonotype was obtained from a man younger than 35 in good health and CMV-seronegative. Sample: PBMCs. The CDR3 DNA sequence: TGTGCCAGCAGGCCCTCATGGGCCAATCAGCCCCAGCATTTT. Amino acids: CASRPSWANQPQHF.